This T cell receptor (beta chain) is drawn from a study of quantifying T cell responses using KT2 cells. Study-wide context: RNA was reverse transcribed with TCR alpha and beta constant-region primers. The T4 ligation step was estimated to exceed 8% efficiency under optimum conditions.

Germline V CDR1 and CDR2: LGHNA, YNFKEQ. The CDR3 loop spans 17 amino acids. Trimming took off 0 bases at V and 3 bases at J, with 14 bases between the two ends. Findings of the study overall: KT2 clone alpha and beta sequence counts scaled linearly with input KT2 cell number.

A single-stranded UMI oligo with SP2 sequence was ligated to cDNA 3' ends. The first PCR ran 4 to 5 cycles with an equimolar RC1.1 and RC1.2 beta primer mix. TCRdb re-called the UMI-ligation and nested PCR reads with MiXCR, one entry per CDR3 protein. Counted here are tens of thousands of distinct CDR3 sequences, 6% to 9.5% occurring once; the ten biggest clones make up 15% to 18%. KT2, a clone with a known TCR, was spiked into unfractionated PBMC. Fixed numbers of PBMC received varying amounts of KT2 cells. This clonotype was detected many times. The target antigen is unknown. This sequence joins TRBV4-2 and TRBJ2-2; D is unresolved. The sequenced sample was PBMCs spiked with cells of the T cell clone KT2. The clonotype was recovered from a human donor. CDR3 DNA sequence: TGTGCCAGCAGCCAAGAGGTTGGTGTGGAATACACCGGGGAGCTGTTTTTT. Translation: CASSQEVGVEYTGELFF.